One and the same sample provided the 13 T cell receptor beta chains below, sequenced in a study of T-cell reconstitution after alpha-beta-depleted transplantation in children. The TCRbeta library was prepared with unique molecular identifiers. TCRdb reprocessed the PCR reads via MiXCR and lists one record per CDR3 protein. Counted here are about 980,000 distinct CDR3 sequences, under 30% occurring once; the ten biggest clones make up under 30%. The sample consisted of PBMCs, mostly from graft donor cells, taken 360 days after TCRalphabeta/CD19-depleted stem cell transplant. The source of these receptors is a boy in the first two years of life who had a stem cell transplant for SCID, so the T cells may come from the graft donor.

The CDR3 bases are TGTGCCATCAGCAGGGGAGGTCAACACAATGAGCAGTTCTTC. Protein: CAISRGGQHNEQFF. V and J are TRBV10-3 and TRBJ2-1; D possibly matches TRBD1 or TRBD2 (6 bases each). CDR1 is ENHRY, CDR2 SYGVKD, per germline. The CDR3 is 14 residues long. Trimming removed 6 bases at V and 5 bases at J, with 14 bases between.

This chain joins TRBV6-1 and TRBJ2-7; 10 bases align to TRBD2. J was trimmed by 3 bases and V by 6 bases; bases with no gene match: 8. The CDR3 extends over 15 amino acids. Germline CDR1 and CDR2: MNHNS and SASEGT. CDR3 protein: CASSPSGGVLYEQYF. In nucleotides, the CDR3 is TGTGCCAGCAGCCCAAGCGGGGGGGTCCTCTACGAGCAGTACTTC.

The sample holds a few counts of this clonotype. V is TRBV4-3 and J is TRBJ2-1, with D maybe TRBD2 (6 bases). V lost 1 base, J lost 1 base, and 14 bases lay in between. The germline gives CDR1 LGHNA, CDR2 YSLEER. The CDR3 is 17 residues long. The CDR3: CASSQGGPGVSYNEQFF. The CDR3 nucleotides read TGCGCCAGCAGCCAAGGTGGGCCGGGGGTTTCCTACAATGAGCAGTTCTTC.

A few counts support this clonotype. The chain joins TRBV28 to TRBJ1-1, with D hard to call. The CDR3 runs 14 residues. Per the germline V gene, CDR1 is MDHEN and CDR2 is SYDVKM. The ends were cut back, 1 base at V and 1 base at J, with 7 bases in the middle. The CDR3 reads CASSLLSENTEAFF. Written as DNA, the CDR3 is TGTGCCAGCAGTTTATTGTCAGAGAACACTGAAGCTTTCTTT.

Comment on this clonotype: Because the CDR3 is missing its conserved closing phenylalanine or tryptophan, this is likely a read error. This chain links TRBV7-8 with TRBJ2-1, with D hard to call. V lost 4 bases and J lost 5, with 6 bases in between. The V gene's germline CDR1 is SGHVS and CDR2 FQNEAQ. The CDR3 is 12 amino acids. The CDR3 spells CASSSLNNEQFY. The CDR3, as DNA: TGTGCCAGCAGCTCTCTAAACAATGAGCAGTTCTAC.

V usage is TRBV25-1 and J usage is TRBJ2-2; the match to TRBD2 covers 7 bases. CDR1 is MGHDK, CDR2 SYGVNS, per germline. CDR3 length: 16 residues. The V segment lost 2 bases and the J segment 1 base; nucleotides outside the gene matches: 4. CDR3 amino acids: CASSENPGGNTGELFF. The CDR3 bases are TGTGCCAGCAGTGAAAATCCGGGAGGGAACACCGGGGAGCTGTTTTTT.

This clonotype occurred a few times. The chain combines TRBV7-3 with TRBJ2-2, with a possible D match to TRBD1 (6 bases). Germline CDR1 SGHTA, CDR2 FQGTGA. The CDR3 extends over 18 amino acids. V dropped 5 bases and J dropped 0 bases, with 19 bases sitting between them. The CDR3 loop reads CASSPYSLGASNTGELFF. DNA of the CDR3: TGTGCCAGCAGCCCCTACTCCCTGGGGGCCTCGAACACCGGGGAGCTGTTTTTT.

The chain couples TRBV5-1 to TRBJ2-3; 9 nucleotides line up with TRBD2. CDR3 length equals 18 residues. V lost 2 bases and J lost 0; bases outside the gene matches: 10. Germline assignment: CDR1 SGHRS and CDR2 YFSETQ. The DNA of the CDR3 is TGCGCCAGCAGCTTCCCATGGCTAGCGGGATCTAGCACAGATACGCAGTATTTT. This codes for CASSFPWLAGSSTDTQYF.

The chain links TRBV2 to TRBJ2-3; unclear D gene. Trimming stripped 4 bases from V and 2 bases from J, with 13 bases between. CDR1 is SNHLY and CDR2 is FYNNEI in the germline V gene. CDR3 size: 15 residues. Written as DNA, the CDR3 is TGTGCCAGCAGTGCCCCCGGGCCCTACACAGATACGCAGTATTTT. Translated: CASSAPGPYTDTQYF.

The chain employs TRBV12-3 or TRBV12-4 and TRBJ1-5; no reliable D call. Trimming removed 5 bases at V and 9 bases at J, with 11 bases between. This CDR3 is 12 amino acids long. CDR3 DNA: TGTGCCAGCAGTGCTAAGGGCGGGCCCCAGCATTTT. Translating it yields CASSAKGGPQHF.

The chain employs TRBV5-6 and TRBJ1-1; unclear D gene. Germline V gene data show CDR1 as SGHDT and CDR2 as YYEEEE. V lost 2 bases and J lost 3, with 5 bases in between. This CDR3 has 12 residues. CDR3 residues: CASSFVDTEAFF. The CDR3, as DNA: TGTGCCAGCAGCTTCGTGGACACTGAAGCTTTCTTT.

This clonotype has only a few counts. The rearrangement uses TRBV4-1 and TRBJ2-3; maybe TRBD2 (6 bases). Germline CDR1 is MGHRA and CDR2 is YSYEKL. There are 15 residues in the CDR3. The V gene lost 4 bases and the J gene lost 2 bases, with 13 bases spanning the gap. This chain's CDR3 is CASSPREDDTDTQYF. CDR3 coding DNA: TGCGCCAGCAGCCCCAGGGAGGACGACACAGATACGCAGTATTTT.

The rearrangement uses TRBV20-1 and TRBJ2-3; D is possibly TRBD2 (5 bases). This CDR3 has 13 residues. CDR1 is DFQATT and CDR2 is SNEGSKA in the germline V gene (reference sequence). V dropped 6 bases and J dropped 4 bases, with 14 bases sitting between them. Here the CDR3 reads CSAPIASPDTQYF. DNA for the CDR3: TGCAGTGCCCCCATAGCGTCCCCAGATACGCAGTATTTT.